This T cell receptor beta chain was captured in a study of T cells in Graves' hyperthyroidism and ophthalmopathy. Fresh peripheral blood, about 9.9 ml, yielded the PBMCs. CDR1 is SNHLY, CDR2 FYNNEI, per germline. This CDR3 contains 13 residues. V shed 1 base and J shed 8 bases, with 11 bases lying between them. This clonotype came up many times. Researchers amplified the TCR beta CDR3 regions from RNA transcripts. Researchers ran a first-round RT-PCR on the TCR CDR3 using the HTBI primer set. One entry per CDR3 protein, called by TCRdb with MiXCR from the multiplex PCR reads. The sample has approximately 620,000 distinct CDR3 sequences; about a sixth are singletons.

The rearrangement joins TRBV2 to TRBJ1-2, with D unresolved. The receptor was isolated from a woman aged 40 to 50 with Graves' ophthalmopathy. The specimen was blood. CDR3 nucleotides: TGTGCCAGCAGTGAAGGGGGAAAAAGCGGCTACACCTTC. Its protein product is CASSEGGKSGYTF.